This T cell receptor beta chain appears in the sequencing data of a study of CD8 T cells in ankylosing spondylitis. TCRdb itself ran the 5' RACE reads through MiXCR, one entry per CDR3 protein. The repertoire includes 300,000 to 350,000 distinct CDR3 sequences, about 15% of them detected once, and 0.9% to 1.2% sits in the top ten. The CDR3 is 15 residues long. Germline V CDR1 and CDR2: LGHNT, FRNRAP. V gave up 4 bases and J gave up 3 bases; unmatched junction bases: 7. Study-wide points: Within peripheral blood, clones linked to disease were CD8+ and relatively rare.

Turning to this clonotype: Its antigen is currently unknown.

The chain links TRBV12-5 to TRBJ2-7, with 9 nucleotides matching TRBD1. Sequenced input: blood, either unsorted or a sorted T cell fraction (not recorded which). The clonotype originates from a male donor with ankylosing spondylitis or in good health (not recorded which). The CDR3 spells CASGSSPGQGYEQYF. The CDR3 DNA follows: TGTGCTAGTGGTTCTTCCCCGGGACAGGGCTACGAGCAGTACTTC.